The next 15 T cell receptor beta chains were all read from a single sample in a study of radiation and T cells in renal cell carcinoma. Assay used: immunoSEQ multiplex PCR; TCRdb lists only in-frame clones, some missing. Here the sample spans about 100,000 clones, about 79% being singletons. Time point noted: blood 4 weeks post-SBRT, at nephrectomy. Treatment specified: 15 Gy SBRT to primary tumor, nephrectomy 4 weeks later. The source material was blood, sampled from a patient whose treatment included radiotherapy and nephrectomy. The receptor set was obtained from a man aged 55-75 years with renal cell carcinoma.

As for this clone: Because the CDR3's place on the DNA is in doubt, the DNA is left out and the CDR3 is given as listed by TCRdb. The V call is TRBV7-9, the J call TRBJ2-6; TRBD2 reflects the table's D call only, with no check against the DNA. With termini counted, the CDR3 has 14 amino acids. Per the germline V gene, CDR1 is SEHNR and CDR2 is FQNEAQ (reference sequence). The CDR3 protein is CASSFGTGANVLAF.

The gene calls are TRBV6-1 and TRBJ1-5; D is unresolved. The CDR3 consists of 13 residues. Germline lookup yields CDR1 MNHNS and CDR2 SASEGT. Deletions cut 0 bases from V and 8 bases from J, with 8 bases between. The CDR3 coding sequence is TGTGCCAGCAGTGAAGCCTACCAGAAGCCCCAGCATTTT. Translated, it gives CASSEAYQKPQHF.

The V gene is TRBV27, the J gene TRBJ2-1; possible D gene TRBD1, 5 bases. V lost 4 bases and J 4 bases, leaving 8 bases between the germline ends. Germline-derived CDR1 and CDR2 are MNHEY and SMNVEV (reference sequence). The CDR3 sequence is 13 residues long. DNA of the CDR3: TGTGCCAGCAGTTCACAGGTTTACAATGAGCAGTTCTTC. This encodes CASSSQVYNEQFF.

The rearrangement joins TRBV7-2 to TRBJ2-1, with TRBD2 matching 7 bases. With V trimmed by 6 bases and J by 5 bases, 10 bases remained unmatched. Germline V lookup: CDR1 SGHTA, CDR2 FQGNSA. This CDR3 has 15 amino acids. Here the CDR3 DNA reads TGTGCCAGCAGTCGCCCCGGCGGGAGAGACAATGAGCAGTTCTTC. Its translation is CASSRPGGRDNEQFF.

The rearrangement uses TRBV10-1 and TRBJ2-2; possible D gene TRBD2, 5 bases. This CDR3 is 14 amino acids long. Germline V gene data show CDR1 as WNHNN and CDR2 as SYGVQD (reference sequence). The V end lost 0 bases, the J end lost 6 bases, and 8 bases lay between the germline ends. CDR3 sequence reads: CASSESGDAGELFF. Written as DNA, the CDR3 is TGCGCCAGCAGTGAGTCCGGGGATGCCGGGGAGCTGTTTTTT.

This clone was seen only once. The rearrangement joins TRBV21-1 to TRBJ1-1. TRBV21-1 is flagged as a pseudogene. The CDR3 loop spans 17 amino acids. The CDR3 here is CASSDEPGPRKLNEAFF. CDR3 DNA sequence: TGTGCCAGCAGCGATGAACCGGGCCCTAGAAAACTTAATGAAGCTTTCTTT.

The rearrangement links TRBV30 to TRBJ2-3; D unresolved. CDR1 and CDR2 (germline): GTSNPN, SVGIG (reference sequence). The CDR3 has 13 residues. With 0 bases removed from V and 5 bases from J, the gap between germline ends came to 9 bases. The CDR3 sequence: CAWSVNLVDTQYF. The CDR3 DNA sequence: TGTGCCTGGAGTGTAAACCTTGTAGATACGCAGTATTTT.

The table lists this clone with a count of one. DNA for the CDR3: TGTGCCAGCAGCTGGCACAGGGGGCGGGAGGAAAAACTGTTTTTT. Amino acid sequence: CASSWHRGREEKLFF. V and J are TRBV7-3 and TRBJ1-4, with 9 bases fitting TRBD1. Unmatched junction bases numbered 8, after V lost 4 bases and J lost 8 bases. Germline CDR1 SGHTA, CDR2 FQGTGA. This CDR3 has 15 amino acids.

The genes are TRBV28 and TRBJ2-2; a possible D gene is TRBD2 (5 bases). The V end was cut by 5 bases, the J end by 7 bases, with 11 bases between. The CDR3 covers 13 residues. The V gene's germline CDR1 is MDHEN and CDR2 SYDVKM. The CDR3 loop reads CASSLRTDGELFF. CDR3 in DNA: TGTGCCAGCAGTCTCCGGACTGACGGGGAGCTGTTTTTT.

The J gene is TRBJ2-1, the V gene TRBV12-1; the table gives TRBD1 as D, unverified against the DNA. TRBV12-1 is a listed pseudogene. The CDR3 has 18 amino acids. CDR3 protein: CASSFVAGAPSSYNEQFF. The CDR3 bases are TGTGCCAGCAGCTTTGTAGCAGGGGCGCCAAGCTCCTACAATGAGCAGTTCTTC.

This chain uses TRBV19 with TRBJ2-1, with D possibly called TRBD1 or TRBD2 (6 bases each). Germline loops: CDR1 LNHDA, CDR2 SQIVND (reference sequence). V shed 3 bases and J shed 4 bases, with 16 bases lying between them. CDR3 size: 16 residues. CDR3: CASSMGLGTPYNEQFF. CDR3 DNA: TGTGCCAGTAGTATGGGACTTGGGACACCATACAATGAGCAGTTCTTC. Full variable domain (rest looked up from reference TRBV19 and TRBJ2-1): DGGITQSPKYLFRKEGQNVTLSCEQNLNHDAMYWYRQDPGQGLRLIYYSQIVNDFQKGDIAEGYSVSREKKESFPLTVTSAQKNPTAFYLCASSMGLGTPYNEQFFGPGTRLTVL.

This rearrangement joins TRBV9 to TRBJ1-2, with TRBD1 as a possible D gene (5 bases). The CDR3 runs 16 residues. With 0 bases removed from V and 2 bases from J, the gap between germline ends came to 14 bases. From germline, CDR1 is SGDLS and CDR2 YYNGEE. This chain's CDR3 is CASSVAWGPPNYGYTF. CDR3 coding DNA: TGTGCCAGCAGCGTAGCTTGGGGCCCCCCGAACTATGGCTACACCTTC.

This chain links TRBV9 with TRBJ2-1, with 7 bases lining up with TRBD1. V lost 0 bases and J lost 0; bases outside the gene matches: 6. CDR1 and CDR2 (germline): SGDLS, YYNGEE. This CDR3 is built from 17 residues. CDR3 sequence (DNA): TGTGCCAGCAGCGTAGGGGGGACAGCCAGCTCCTACAATGAGCAGTTCTTC. Translated, it gives CASSVGGTASSYNEQFF. Filled out from reference TRBV9 and TRBJ2-1, the complete variable domain reads DSGVTQTPKHLITATGQRVTLRCSPRSGDLSVYWYQQSLDQGLQFLIQYYNGEERAKGNILERFSAQQFPDLHSELNLSSLELGDSALYFCASSVGGTASSYNEQFFGPGTRLTVL.

This chain uses TRBV6-1 with TRBJ1-5, with D tentatively TRBD1 (6 bases). Germline V gives CDR1 MNHNS, CDR2 SASEGT. The V end lost 6 bases, the J end lost 6 bases, and 18 bases lay between the germline ends. The CDR3 is made up of 15 amino acids. The CDR3 DNA follows: TGTGCCAGCAGGGGACTAACAGGGCTGGGTCAGCCCCAGCATTTT. It specifies CASRGLTGLGQPQHF.

J is TRBJ2-5 and V is TRBV30, with TRBD2 as a possible D gene (5 bases). Germline V lookup: CDR1 GTSNPN, CDR2 SVGIG (reference sequence). V was cut by 0 bases and J by 6 bases, with 17 bases left in between. The CDR3 sequence is 15 residues long. The CDR3 is CAWSVISGGRKTQYF. In nucleotides, the CDR3 is TGTGCCTGGAGTGTAATAAGCGGCGGTCGAAAGACCCAGTACTTC.